This T cell receptor (beta chain) stems from a study of blood T cell repertoires in COVID-19. Whole-study context: Some COVID-19 samples were acute and others convalescent; all came from the United States, Italy and Spain. T cells, B-cell-depleted T cells, or PBMCs supplied cDNA or gDNA.

In the original analysis: For nucleated cells, counts were estimated from reference gene primer amplification. Here immunoSEQ multiplex PCR was the method, and the copy in TCRdb shows in-frame clones only, minus some. That table supplies the V and J calls and clone size; D and trimming were determined from the DNA. The sample shows under 200,000 clones, roughly nine tenths of them seen only once. Trimming removed 0 bases at V and 3 bases at J, with 11 bases between. The CDR3 has 16 residues. From germline, CDR1 is MNHEY and CDR2 SVGAGI. The rearrangement links TRBV6-5 to TRBJ1-4; no clear D gene. Sequencing input: peripheral blood. The sequence was obtained from a woman aged 70 to 79 with acute or convalescent COVID-19. The CDR3 DNA follows: TGTGCCAGCAGTTACTCGAGTGCGCGAGCTAATGAAAAACTGTTTTTT. As protein: CASSYSSARANEKLFF.